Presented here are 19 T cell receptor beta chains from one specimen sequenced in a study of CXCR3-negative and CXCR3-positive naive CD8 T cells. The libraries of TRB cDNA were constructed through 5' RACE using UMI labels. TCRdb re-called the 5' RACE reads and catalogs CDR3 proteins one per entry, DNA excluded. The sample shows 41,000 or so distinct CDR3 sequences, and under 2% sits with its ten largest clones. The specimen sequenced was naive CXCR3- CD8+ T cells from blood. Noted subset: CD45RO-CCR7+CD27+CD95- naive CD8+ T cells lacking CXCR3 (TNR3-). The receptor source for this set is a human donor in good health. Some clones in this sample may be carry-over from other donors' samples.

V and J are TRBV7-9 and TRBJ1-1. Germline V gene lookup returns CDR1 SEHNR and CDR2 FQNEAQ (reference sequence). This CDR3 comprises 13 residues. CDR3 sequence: CASSLQVDTEAFF.

The CDR3 sequence: CSVDGGSLNTEAFF. The chain links TRBV29-1 to TRBJ1-1; there is no DNA to check the TCRdb D call of TRBD1. Looked up from germline, CDR1 is SQVTM and CDR2 is ANQGSEA. The CDR3 loop spans 14 amino acids.

The CDR3 loop reads CASSYYRGNEQYF. The rearrangement joins TRBV6-5 to TRBJ2-7; TCRdb selects TRBD1, and the lack of DNA leaves this call unchecked. Germline V gene data show CDR1 as MNHEY and CDR2 as SVGAGI. The CDR3 extends over 13 amino acids.

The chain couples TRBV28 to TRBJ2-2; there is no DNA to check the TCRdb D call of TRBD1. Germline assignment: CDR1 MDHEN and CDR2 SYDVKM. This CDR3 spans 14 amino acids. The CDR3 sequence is CASRQTGGSGELFF.

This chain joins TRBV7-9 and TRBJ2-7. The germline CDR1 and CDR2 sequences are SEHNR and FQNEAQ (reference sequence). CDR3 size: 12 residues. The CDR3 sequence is CASSSDSLEQYF.

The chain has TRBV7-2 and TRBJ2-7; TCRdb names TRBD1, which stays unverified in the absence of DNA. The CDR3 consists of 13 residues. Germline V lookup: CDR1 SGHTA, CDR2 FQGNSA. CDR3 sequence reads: CASSFGGTYEQYF.

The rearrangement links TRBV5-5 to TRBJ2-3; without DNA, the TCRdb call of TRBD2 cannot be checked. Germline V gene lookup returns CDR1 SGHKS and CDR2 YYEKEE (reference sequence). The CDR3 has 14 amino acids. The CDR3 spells CAGAEGSRTDTQYF.

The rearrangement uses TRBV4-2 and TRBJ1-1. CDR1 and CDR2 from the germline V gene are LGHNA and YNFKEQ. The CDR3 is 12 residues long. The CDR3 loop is CASSHDAAEAFF.

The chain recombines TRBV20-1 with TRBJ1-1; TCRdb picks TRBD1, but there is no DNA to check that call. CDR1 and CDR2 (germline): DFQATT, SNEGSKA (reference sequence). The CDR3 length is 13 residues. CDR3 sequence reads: CSAPAGQNTEAFF.

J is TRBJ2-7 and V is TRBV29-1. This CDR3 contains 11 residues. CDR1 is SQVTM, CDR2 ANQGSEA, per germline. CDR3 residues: CSVEAGYEQYF.

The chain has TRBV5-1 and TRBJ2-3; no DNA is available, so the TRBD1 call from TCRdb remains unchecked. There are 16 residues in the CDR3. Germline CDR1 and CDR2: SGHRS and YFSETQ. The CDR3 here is CASSFTQRGIADTQYF.

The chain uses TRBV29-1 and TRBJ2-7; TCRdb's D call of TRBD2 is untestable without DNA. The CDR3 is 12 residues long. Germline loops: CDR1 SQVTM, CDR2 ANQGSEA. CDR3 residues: CSAAGLEAEQYF.

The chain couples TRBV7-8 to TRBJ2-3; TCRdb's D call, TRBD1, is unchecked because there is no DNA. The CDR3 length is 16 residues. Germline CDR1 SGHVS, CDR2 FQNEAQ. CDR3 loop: CASSPYRGSYTDTQYF.

CDR3 protein: CASSYGRQGDTGELFF. V and J are TRBV28 and TRBJ2-2; TCRdb reports TRBD1, a call that lacks DNA to check it against. Germline V gene sequence: CDR1 MDHEN, CDR2 SYDVKM. CDR3 size: 16 residues.

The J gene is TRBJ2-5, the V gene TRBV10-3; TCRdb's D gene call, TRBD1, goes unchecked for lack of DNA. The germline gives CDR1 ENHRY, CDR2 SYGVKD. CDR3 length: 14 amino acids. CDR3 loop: CAISAGVQLETQYF.

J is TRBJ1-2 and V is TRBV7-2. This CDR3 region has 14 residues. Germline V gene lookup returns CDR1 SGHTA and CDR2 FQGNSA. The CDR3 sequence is CASSFLYGNYGYTF.

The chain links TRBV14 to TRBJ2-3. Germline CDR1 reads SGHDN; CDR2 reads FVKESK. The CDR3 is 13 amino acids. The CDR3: CASSQDWPNTQYF. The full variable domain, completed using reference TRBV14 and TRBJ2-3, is EAGVTQFPSHSVIEKGQTVTLRCDPISGHDNLYWYRRVMGKEIKFLLHFVKESKQDESGMPNNRFLAERTGGTYSTLKVQPAELEDSGVYFCASSQDWPNTQYFGPGTRLTVL.

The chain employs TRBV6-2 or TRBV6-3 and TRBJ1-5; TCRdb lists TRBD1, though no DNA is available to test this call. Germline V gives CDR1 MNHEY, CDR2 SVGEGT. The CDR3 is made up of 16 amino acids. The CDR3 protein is CASSQLWDRADQPQHF.

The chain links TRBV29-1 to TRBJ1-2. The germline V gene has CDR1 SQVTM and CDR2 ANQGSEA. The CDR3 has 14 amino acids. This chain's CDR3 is CSVESKEANYGYTF. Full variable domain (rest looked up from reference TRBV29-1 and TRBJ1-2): SAVISQKPSRDICQRGTSLTIQCQVDSQVTMMFWYRQQPGQSLTLIATANQGSEATYESGFVIDKFPISRPNLTFSTLTVSNMSPEDSSIYLCSVESKEANYGYTFGSGTRLTVV.